The subject of this entry is one T cell receptor (beta chain). This clonotype has only a few counts. Its antigen is currently not known. No much larger clone is present one base from it, and per-base qualities are unavailable. This sample is drawn from a study of identical twins (dated by TCRdb to the mid-2010s). Looking at the study overall: To test whether fetal clonotypes persist, this study deep-sequenced TCR alpha and beta repertoires from monozygotic twins, from unrelated adults of various ages, and from cord blood. To rule out contamination, the twin experiments were replicated at different times with different library preparation protocols.

Preparation of the library involved 5' RACE. The sequencer was an Illumina HiSeq 2000. Template switching introduced a universal primer binding site; the final cDNA contained a unique molecular identifier, enabling accurate counting of TCR cDNA molecules. Specific primers in the conserved constant-segment region were used to synthesize first-strand cDNA for the TCR alpha and beta chains. Each cDNA library was double barcoded, with a SMART-Mk sample barcode plus Illumina barcodes, to control for contamination. Two successive PCR steps introduced TruSeq adapter sequences along with Illumina sample barcodes. Sequencing of the TCR alpha and beta cDNA libraries was done on the Illumina HiSeq platform using custom primers. Regarding the original processing steps: Raw reads were processed with MiGEC to extract unique molecular identifiers, and MiXCR was used to determine CDR3 positions. For each individual, recombination models were inferred using an EM algorithm with the repgenHMM and IGoR tools. The analysis of shared clonotypes was done with the tcR package in R, with sharing normalized by the product of cloneset sizes. To study raw recombination free of thymic and clonal selection effects, out-of-frame nonproductive sequences were analyzed. In-frame beta chains were kept once TCRdb had trimmed the public reads at Q25 with fastp and called clones with MiXCR. All rows with the same CDR3 protein become a single entry with the most common DNA and genes. In this record, the V and J calls reflect TCRdb's handling and not the investigators' own analysis. This sample lists under 250,000 distinct CDR3 sequences; around 8% were detected once. Of the sample, 1.9% is held by the ten largest clones.

Counted from cysteine to phenylalanine, this CDR3 has 15 amino acids. Here the CDR3 DNA is all that survives: 45 bases in frame from base 1. Trimming accounts for 4 bases at V and 6 bases at J, while the number of junction bases matched to no gene is 11. Looking up the germline V gene yields CDR1 SGHRS and CDR2 YFSETQ. Only healthy Caucasian donors were included. Three pairs of female monozygotic twins, all aged about 18 to 29 years, made up the twin cohort. Miltenyi CD45RO+ enrichment and human naive T-cell isolation kits were used to isolate memory (CD45RO+) and naive T cells from PBMC. Beyond this particular receptor, the publication reports: Excess twin sharing in beta out-of-frame sequences was weaker because fewer shared sequences lowered the signal-to-noise ratio. Recombination models systematically underestimated out-of-frame TCR alpha sharing in monozygotic twins but agreed with sharing between unrelated individuals. Because the same donors could not be followed over many years, the conclusions depended on cross-sectional statistical analysis. Out-of-frame TCR alpha sequences shared between twins showed an excess of low generation-probability sequences compared with coincidental sharing between unrelated individuals. Fewer insertions were carried by abundant cord blood beta clonotypes; a weaker similar trend was observed in young adult naive repertoires, while no such trend was observed in memory repertoires. Zero-insertion analyses could be partly confounded by invariant T cells such as MAIT and iNKT, though diverse VJ usage argued against such confounding for most clonotypes.

The same data also went into a second study, on yellow fever vaccine responses in identical twins. According to the second study: According to the authors, in identical twins the way T cells responded to vaccination appeared partly convergent and partly personalized. In identical twins, the study followed T cell clones that responded to the vaccine with precision.

The sequence derives from a woman younger than 35 in good health. The rearrangement combines TRBV5-1 with TRBJ2-7, with 9 bases in between that match TRBD1. Specimen: memory (CD45RO+) T cells sorted from blood. Taken with the paper, the label for cell subset or site translates to: CD45RO+ enriched T cells. At the DNA level, the sequence is TGCGCCAGCAGCCAAAACCCGGGACAGGGCAGCGAGCAGTACTTC. It codes for CASSQNPGQGSEQYF.